The 9 T cell receptor beta chains presented below share a single source sample, sequenced in a study of Tregs in tolerant kidney transplant recipients. The assay was immunoSEQ multiplex PCR, and TCRdb's table has in-frame clones only and misses some. The sample has about 110,000 clones, roughly 89% seen once. The material was CD4+ T cells from blood, obtained before the transplant. The origin of the receptors is a human donor who received a combined kidney and bone marrow transplant.

V is TRBV18 and J is TRBJ1-1; D might be TRBD1 (5 bases). In germline, CDR1 is KGHSH, CDR2 LQKENI. The CDR3 runs 13 residues. V was pared by 3 bases and J by 11 bases, with 16 bases between. The CDR3 DNA reads as TGTGCCAGCTCACCCGGGGGAGATAGGCCCGCTTTCTTT. This codes for CASSPGGDRPAFF.

This sequence joins TRBV28 and TRBJ2-5, with 10 bases aligning to TRBD1. V dropped 7 bases and J dropped 5; count of bases not matched to a gene: 4. Germline V CDR1 and CDR2: MDHEN, SYDVKM. This CDR3 is built from 13 residues. The CDR3 coding sequence is TGTGCCAGCAATGGGGGACAGGGGGAGACCCAGTACTTC. This translates into CASNGGQGETQYF.

This sequence joins TRBV5-1 and TRBJ1-5; 9 bases fit TRBD1. Trimming cost V 3 bases and J 6 bases; bases outside gene matches: 7. Germline CDR1 is SGHRS and CDR2 is YFSETQ. This CDR3 has 15 residues. CDR3 sequence: CASSSGTGKGQPQHF. The DNA of the CDR3 is TGCGCCAGCAGCTCCGGGACAGGGAAGGGTCAGCCCCAGCATTTT. The variable domain in full, completed from reference TRBV5-1 and TRBJ1-5, reads KAGVTQTPRYLIKTRGQQVTLSCSPISGHRSVSWYQQTPGQGLQFLFEYFSETQRNKGNFPGRFSGRQFSNSRSEMNVSTLELGDSALYLCASSSGTGKGQPQHFGDGTRLSIL.

The chain is built from TRBV7-2 and TRBJ2-2; 11 bases fit TRBD2. V gave up 6 bases and J gave up 6 bases; unmatched junction bases: 3. Germline CDR1 is SGHTA and CDR2 is FQGNSA. The CDR3 has 14 residues. The CDR3 DNA follows: TGTGCCAGCAGGACGGGACTAGCGGCCGGGGAGCTGTTTTTT. This gives the protein CASRTGLAAGELFF.

The chain carries TRBV5-6 and TRBJ2-2; TRBD1 matches at 10 bases. Germline values: CDR1 SGHDT, CDR2 YYEEEE. The V gene end was trimmed by 4 bases and the J gene end by 0 bases; junction bases not matched to a gene: 3. The CDR3 runs to 16 residues. In nucleotides, the CDR3 is TGTGCCAGCAGCACGGGACAGGGGACGAACACCGGGGAGCTGTTTTTT. Amino acid sequence: CASSTGQGTNTGELFF.

The chain couples TRBV6-5 to TRBJ2-1; the D gene is possibly TRBD1 (5 bases). From germline, CDR1 is MNHEY and CDR2 SVGAGI. Trimming shortened V by 7 bases and J by 5 bases, and 15 bases separated the two germline ends. The CDR3 has 14 residues. Here the CDR3 reads CASKGEPGHNEQFF. CDR3 coding DNA: TGTGCCAGCAAAGGGGAACCTGGTCACAATGAGCAGTTCTTC.

The rearrangement uses TRBV5-6 and TRBJ2-5; D remains unclear. The germline CDR1 and CDR2 sequences are SGHDT and YYEEEE. This CDR3 comprises 15 residues. Deletions cut 1 base from V and 0 bases from J, with 10 bases between. The CDR3 DNA sequence: TGTGCCAGCAGCTTGCCCGGTGAGGACCAAGAGACCCAGTACTTC. As protein: CASSLPGEDQETQYF.

This clone has just one count. Written as DNA, the CDR3 is TGTGCCAGCAGCTTGGGGGGGCCGACAACCTCCTACGAGCAGTACTTC. This translates into CASSLGGPTTSYEQYF. The V gene is TRBV5-6, the J gene TRBJ2-7, with D maybe TRBD1 (6 bases). The germline V and J ends were trimmed by 0 bases and 0 bases, with 13 bases remaining between them. The CDR3 contains 16 residues. The germline V gene encodes CDR1 SGHDT and CDR2 YYEEEE. The variable domain in full, with the rest retrieved from reference TRBV5-6 and TRBJ2-7, is DAGVTQSPTHLIKTRGQQVTLRCSPKSGHDTVSWYQQALGQGPQFIFQYYEEEERQRGNFPDRFSGHQFPNYSSELNVNALLLGDSALYLCASSLGGPTTSYEQYFGPGTRLTVT.

This chain uses TRBV10-3 with TRBJ2-2, with 12 bases aligning to TRBD2. This CDR3 comprises 16 residues. V gave up 10 bases and J gave up 0 bases; unmatched junction bases: 6. The germline V gene encodes CDR1 ENHRY and CDR2 SYGVKD. The CDR3 protein is CANSLAGGTNTGELFF. CDR3 coding DNA: TGTGCCAATTCGCTAGCGGGGGGGACGAACACCGGGGAGCTGTTTTTT.